This is a list of T cell receptor beta chains from one sample in a study of radiotherapy plus CTLA-4 blockade in lung cancer. The method was immunoSEQ multiplex PCR; TCRdb's version includes in-frame clones alone and lacks a portion of them. The table includes about 76,000 clones, 60% to 85% detected once. The material sequenced was peripheral blood, taken from a patient treated with radiotherapy plus ipilimumab. All receptors come from a human donor with non-small cell lung cancer whose response to radiotherapy plus ipilimumab could not be evaluated. Some clones in this sample may be carry-over from other donors' samples. Both conserved end residues are part of each CDR3. D genes are given only for firm matches. Clone size is stated in some rows and not others, as once, few, many or a class when expanded.

V gene	J gene	clone size	D gene	CDR3 DNA	CDR3 protein
TRBV7-9	TRBJ1-5	few	TRBD1	TGTGCCAGCAACCAGGGGGAGGGCAATCAGCCCCAGCATTTT	CASNQGEGNQPQHF
TRBV28	TRBJ1-4	few	.	TGTGCCAGCAGTTTTAGGGCTGGGGGGGCGCGAGCAACTAATGAAAAACTGTTTTTT	CASSFRAGGARATNEKLFF
TRBV2	TRBJ1-3	.	.	TGTGCCAGCAGTGACGGGGGCTCTGGAAACACCATATATTTT	CASSDGGSGNTIYF
TRBV6-1	TRBJ1-1	.	.	TGTGCCAGTCGGGAGTATCAGACTGAAGCTTTCTTT	CASREYQTEAFF
TRBV4-1	TRBJ1-2	.	TRBD1	TGCGCCAGCAGCCAGACAGGGGGAGAAGGACTTACCTATGGCTACACCTTC	CASSQTGGEGLTYGYTF
TRBV6-5	TRBJ1-4	.	.	TGTGCCAGCAGTCTCGACGGAGGGTCTAATGAAAAACTGTTTTTT	CASSLDGGSNEKLFF
TRBV18	TRBJ2-5	.	.	TGTGCCAGCTCACCCACCTTACAGGGGAGGCAAGAGACCCAGTACTTC	CASSPTLQGRQETQYF
TRBV2	TRBJ1-5	.	.	TGTGCCAGCAGTGAAGGACAGTCCGGTCAGCCCCAGCATTTT	CASSEGQSGQPQHF
TRBV6-5	TRBJ2-7	.	TRBD1	TGTGCCAGCAGTGTGTACAGGGGATACGAGCAGTACTTC	CASSVYRGYEQYF
TRBV9	TRBJ2-5	.	TRBD2	TGTGCCAGCAACGACGGGGGGACGGGAGGGGAAGAGACCCAGTACTTC	CASNDGGTGGEETQYF
TRBV9	TRBJ1-1	.	.	TGTGCCAGCAGCGTAGGGGCAGGCGGGGACACTGAAGCTTTCTTT	CASSVGAGGDTEAFF
TRBV27	TRBJ2-7	.	.	TGTGCCAGCAGTTTAGGGGCAACAGGGCCCTACGAGCAGTACTTC	CASSLGATGPYEQYF
TRBV29-1	TRBJ2-3	.	TRBD2	TGCAGCGGCAGGGTGGGGGGGTTCACAGATACGCAGTATTTT	CSGRVGGFTDTQYF
TRBV18	TRBJ1-2	once	TRBD1	TGTGTCAGCTCCCCGGCGCCGGGACAGGGAAACTATGGCTACACCTTC	CVSSPAPGQGNYGYTF
TRBV6-5	TRBJ1-4	.	TRBD1	TGTGCCAGCAATCAACACAGGGGATCGGATGAAAAACTGTTTTTT	CASNQHRGSDEKLFF
TRBV10-3	TRBJ2-7	.	TRBD2	TGTGCCATCAGCCGTGAGCTAGCGGGAGGGGGGGAGCAGTACTTC	CAISRELAGGGEQYF
TRBV2	TRBJ2-1	.	TRBD2	TGTGCCAGCCAAATCGTGGGCGGGGGTGAGCAGTTCTTC	CASQIVGGGEQFF
TRBV28	TRBJ1-2	.	TRBD1	TGTGCCAGCAGTTTACCCCGGGACAGGGAGGAAGAAGATGGCTACACCTTC	CASSLPRDREEEDGYTF
TRBV5-1	TRBJ2-5	.	TRBD2	TGCGCCAGCAGCTTGCAGCGGGGGTTCTTCCAAGAGACCCAGTACTTC	CASSLQRGFFQETQYF
TRBV6-1	TRBJ2-1	.	TRBD2	TGTGCCAGCAGTGAAATGGTAGCGGGGGGGCTGGGGAATGAGCAGTTCTTC	CASSEMVAGGLGNEQFF
TRBV28	TRBJ2-7	few	.	TGTGCCAGCAGTGACTCAGGGGCCTACGAGCAGTACTTC	CASSDSGAYEQYF
TRBV27	TRBJ2-7	.	.	TGTGCCAGCAGTTTATTGACGAACAGGGACCCTTACGAGCAGTACTTC	CASSLLTNRDPYEQYF
TRBV29-1	TRBJ2-1	few	TRBD2	TGCAGCGTCGACGGGACTAGCGGGGCCTACAATGAGCAGTTCTTC	CSVDGTSGAYNEQFF
TRBV5-1	TRBJ2-1	few	.	TGCGCCAGCAGCTTGGATCGGGACAATGAGCAGTTCTTC	CASSLDRDNEQFF
TRBV6-1	TRBJ2-7	.	.	TGTGCCATCACCAACAGCCCCTACGAGCAGTACTTC	CAITNSPYEQYF
TRBV6-5	TRBJ1-2	.	.	TGTGCCAGCAGTGAGGCGGGAGACTATGGCTACACCTTC	CASSEAGDYGYTF
TRBV7-2	TRBJ2-1	.	TRBD2	TGTGCCAGCAGCTTAGGAGGCGGGGGGGGGTACAATGAGCAGTTCTTC	CASSLGGGGGYNEQFF